Below are 21 T cell receptor beta chains sequenced from a single sample in a study of shared clonotypes between healthy human individuals. Selected positively for CCR7 and CD45RO-negative, naive CD8 cells excluded terminally differentiated effector memory CD45RA+ cells. Some clones are missing from TCRdb's copy, which holds only in-frame ones; the method was immunoSEQ multiplex PCR. The data show approximately 1.9 million clones, around 95% seen once. The sequenced sample was naive CD8+ T cells from PBMCs. All receptors derive from a man between 18 and 35 years old in good health. Some clones in this sample may be carry-over from other donors' samples.

This chain links TRBV29-1 with TRBJ2-5; 11 bases line up with TRBD1. Losses at the gene ends were 7 bases for V and 4 bases for J; bases not matched to a gene: 11. CDR1 and CDR2 from the germline V gene are SQVTM and ANQGSEA. The CDR3 has 15 amino acids. CDR3 sequence: CSGSGTGGILETQYF. In DNA form, the CDR3 reads TGCAGCGGTTCAGGGACAGGGGGTATTTTAGAGACCCAGTACTTC.

The J gene is TRBJ1-2, the V gene TRBV4-3; 7 nucleotides align to TRBD1. CDR1 LGHNA and CDR2 YSLEER come from the germline V gene. This CDR3 is 15 amino acids long. Unmatched junction bases numbered 9, after V lost 0 bases and J lost 8 bases. The CDR3 nucleotides are TGCGCCAGCAGCCAAGATCTCGGGACAGCCCGGGGCTACACCTTC. It yields the protein CASSQDLGTARGYTF.

This clone occurred a few times. The J gene is TRBJ1-3, the V gene TRBV7-8; D is possibly TRBD1 (5 bases). Deletions cut 0 bases from V and 1 base from J, with 13 bases between. The CDR3 length is 17 residues. Germline V CDR1 and CDR2: SGHVS, FQNEAQ. This CDR3 reads CASSLAGTSVSGNTIYF. The CDR3 DNA reads as TGTGCCAGCAGCTTAGCAGGGACCTCGGTATCTGGAAACACCATATATTTT.

This chain connects TRBV15 to TRBJ2-2; D possibly matches TRBD1 or TRBD2 (5 bases each). V lost 0 bases to trimming and J lost 4 bases, with 15 bases between them. Germline CDR1 and CDR2: LNHNV and YYDKDF (reference sequence). The CDR3 extends over 17 amino acids. CDR3: CATSRELRTGRTGELFF. Here the CDR3 DNA reads TGTGCCACCAGCAGAGAGCTTCGGACGGGGCGCACCGGGGAGCTGTTTTTT.

The V call is TRBV11-2, the J call TRBJ2-2; 10 bases line up with TRBD2. The V gene's germline CDR1 is SGHAT and CDR2 FQNNGV. The trim removed 1 base at V and 6 bases at J, leaving 5 bases unmatched. The CDR3 spans 16 residues. CDR3 coding DNA: TGTGCCAGCAGCTTAGTGCCAGCGGGAGGGTCCGGGGAGCTGTTTTTT. It codes for CASSLVPAGGSGELFF.

This clone was observed once. The chain uses TRBV7-9 and TRBJ2-1; the D is unclear. The CDR3 extends over 15 amino acids. Germline values: CDR1 SEHNR, CDR2 FQNEAQ (reference sequence). V dropped 7 bases and J dropped 7 bases, with 20 bases sitting between them. CDR3 nucleotide sequence: TGTGCCAGCACGGCCACGGCAGTGAAAGGGAATGAGCAGTTCTTC. Its translation is CASTATAVKGNEQFF.

The chain is built from TRBV5-1 and TRBJ2-1; TRBD1 might be the D (5 bases). The CDR3 extends over 15 amino acids. Looked up from germline, CDR1 is SGHRS and CDR2 is YFSETQ. V lost 0 bases, J lost 8 bases, and 15 bases lay in between. The DNA for the CDR3 is TGCGCCAGCAGCTTGGTAAAGGCAAGGGGTGATGAGCAGTTCTTC. This translates into CASSLVKARGDEQFF.

Concerning this clone itself: Within the sample, other DNA sequences also encode this same CDR3. The J gene is TRBJ2-7, the V gene TRBV27, with 9 bases that match TRBD1. The junction had 5 bases not matched to a gene; V was cut back by 2 bases and J by 3 bases. This CDR3 comprises 15 residues. CDR1 MNHEY and CDR2 SMNVEV come from the germline V gene (reference sequence). CDR3 loop: CASSLAGTGSYEQYF. Written as DNA, the CDR3 is TGTGCCAGCAGTTTAGCCGGGACAGGGAGCTACGAGCAGTACTTC.

This clone was seen once. This sequence joins TRBV20-1 and TRBJ1-2; D gene ambiguous. This CDR3 spans 11 amino acids. Germline V CDR1 and CDR2: DFQATT, SNEGSKA (reference sequence). With 0 bases removed from V and 8 bases from J, the gap between germline ends came to 7 bases. DNA for the CDR3: TGCAGTGCTAGAGAGCTCGGAGGCTACACCTTC. As protein: CSARELGGYTF.

The chain has TRBV2 and TRBJ1-3; D call uncertain. The V end was cut by 3 bases, the J end by 2 bases, with 8 bases between. Germline-derived CDR1 and CDR2 are SNHLY and FYNNEI. The CDR3 is 14 residues long. CDR3 in amino acids: CASSEAHAGNTIYF. For the CDR3, the DNA is TGTGCCAGCAGTGAGGCACATGCTGGAAACACCATATATTTT.

The chain carries TRBV4-1 and TRBJ1-1; D perhaps matches TRBD1 (6 bases). CDR1 is MGHRA, CDR2 YSYEKL, per germline. This CDR3 comprises 17 residues. V was cut by 0 bases and J by 3 bases, with 17 bases left in between. The CDR3 spells CASSQDKRDKFYTEAFF. The CDR3 bases are TGCGCCAGCAGCCAAGATAAACGGGACAAATTCTACACTGAAGCTTTCTTT.

Points on this clone: One end of the junction varies from germline; a read error may be responsible. The rearrangement joins TRBV7-8 to TRBJ2-7; D gene ambiguous. The CDR3 contains 15 residues. CDR1 is SGHVS, CDR2 FQNEAQ, per germline. The DNA for the CDR3 is TGTGCCAGCAGCTTAGGTTCCGGCGGCCCCTACGAACAGTACTTC. Protein sequence: CASSLGSGGPYEQYF.

V is TRBV10-2 and J is TRBJ2-7; D gene uncertain. Germline CDR1 WSHSY, CDR2 SAAADI. With 6 bases removed from V and 1 base from J, the gap between germline ends came to 7 bases. The CDR3 spans 12 residues. The CDR3 here is CASRDGSYEQYF. The CDR3 nucleotides are TGCGCCAGCAGAGACGGATCCTACGAGCAGTACTTC.

The V call is TRBV27, the J call TRBJ1-4, with D tentatively TRBD1 (5 bases). Trimming left V 5 bases short and J 6 bases short, with 19 bases between. The CDR3 runs to 16 residues. Looked up from germline, CDR1 is MNHEY and CDR2 is SMNVEV (reference sequence). Written as DNA, the CDR3 is TGTGCCAGCAGTCCCTCGGGGGGGGAACGGTATGAAAAACTGTTTTTT. Residues: CASSPSGGERYEKLFF. The full variable domain, its missing parts supplied by reference TRBV27 and TRBJ1-4, is EAQVTQNPRYLITVTGKKLTVTCSQNMNHEYMSWYRQDPGLGLRQIYYSMNVEVTDKGDVPEGYKVSRKEKRNFPLILESPSPNQTSLYFCASSPSGGERYEKLFFGSGTQLSVL.

This chain links TRBV14 with TRBJ2-1; D is possibly TRBD2 (5 bases). Trimming took 8 bases from V and 0 from J, leaving 5 bases between them. Germline V CDR1 and CDR2: SGHDN, FVKESK. There are 12 residues in the CDR3. The CDR3 nucleotides are TGTGCCAGCGGGAGCTCCTACAATGAGCAGTTCTTC. It specifies CASGSSYNEQFF.

This sequence joins TRBV14 and TRBJ2-5; TRBD2 aligns across 11 bases. Germline loops: CDR1 SGHDN, CDR2 FVKESK. The CDR3 spans 15 residues. V shed 4 bases and J 3 bases; nucleotides not matched to a gene: 4. The CDR3 reads CASSRELAGEETQYF. DNA of the CDR3: TGTGCCAGCAGCCGAGAACTAGCGGGAGAAGAGACCCAGTACTTC.

The rearrangement uses TRBV10-2 and TRBJ2-1; D ambiguous. V was trimmed by 3 bases and J by 8 bases, leaving 5 bases between them. Germline values: CDR1 WSHSY, CDR2 SAAADI. The CDR3 runs to 11 residues. The CDR3 nucleotides read TGCGCCAGCAGTGAAGGCGATGAGCAGTTCTTC. Amino acid sequence: CASSEGDEQFF.

The rearrangement uses TRBV9 and TRBJ2-2, with D possibly matching TRBD1 (6 bases). CDR1 and CDR2 (germline): SGDLS, YYNGEE. The CDR3 has 14 residues. Trimming pared 3 bases from V and 4 bases from J, leaving 10 bases between. CDR3 DNA: TGTGCCAGCAGCGCGACCAGGGGCACCGGGGAGCTGTTTTTT. Translating gives CASSATRGTGELFF.

The CDR3 loop reads CASSLAGITTTDTQYF. The CDR3, as DNA: TGCGCCAGCAGCTTGGCCGGGATAACGACCACAGATACGCAGTATTTT. The chain uses TRBV5-1 and TRBJ2-3, with D perhaps TRBD2 (5 bases). V lost 0 bases, J lost 2 bases, and 13 bases lay in between. This CDR3 contains 16 residues. Germline V CDR1 and CDR2: SGHRS, YFSETQ. Full variable domain (remainder filled in from reference TRBV5-1 and TRBJ2-3): KAGVTQTPRYLIKTRGQQVTLSCSPISGHRSVSWYQQTPGQGLQFLFEYFSETQRNKGNFPGRFSGRQFSNSRSEMNVSTLELGDSALYLCASSLAGITTTDTQYFGPGTRLTVL.

This clone was seen a handful of times. CDR3 loop: CASRKTDQETQYF. The CDR3 nucleotides read TGTGCCAGCAGAAAGACAGACCAAGAGACCCAGTACTTC. The chain couples TRBV27 to TRBJ2-5, with a possible D match to TRBD1 (5 bases). The length of the CDR3 is 13 residues. Germline-derived CDR1 and CDR2 are MNHEY and SMNVEV (reference sequence). V was trimmed by 6 bases and J by 0 bases, leaving 8 bases between them.

CDR3 nucleotides: TGTGCCAGCAGCTCGGGTTTGGGCAAAAACATTCAGTACTTC. Translation: CASSSGLGKNIQYF. The chain employs TRBV9 and TRBJ2-4, with D unresolved. Trimming cost V 4 bases and J 3 bases, with 11 bases left between them. The CDR3 length is 14 residues. Germline V lookup: CDR1 SGDLS, CDR2 YYNGEE.